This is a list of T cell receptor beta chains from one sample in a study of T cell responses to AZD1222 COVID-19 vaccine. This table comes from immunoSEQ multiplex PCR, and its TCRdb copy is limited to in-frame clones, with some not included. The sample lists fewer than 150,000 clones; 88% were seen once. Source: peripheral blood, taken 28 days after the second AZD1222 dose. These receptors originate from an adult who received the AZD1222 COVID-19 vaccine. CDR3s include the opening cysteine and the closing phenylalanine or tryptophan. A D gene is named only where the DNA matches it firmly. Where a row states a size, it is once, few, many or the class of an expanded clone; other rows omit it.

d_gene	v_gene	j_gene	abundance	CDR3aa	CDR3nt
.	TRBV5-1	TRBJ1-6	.	CASSLAPGPNSPLHF	TGCGCCAGCAGCTTGGCCCCAGGGCCGAATTCACCCCTCCACTTT
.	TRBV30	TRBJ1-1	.	CAWSVPSDPNTEAFF	TGTGCCTGGAGTGTACCCTCGGACCCTAACACTGAAGCTTTCTTT
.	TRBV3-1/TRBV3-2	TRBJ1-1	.	CASSQGTHTEAFF	TGTGCCAGCAGCCAGGGGACACACACTGAAGCTTTCTTT
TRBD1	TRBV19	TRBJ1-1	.	CASSETGGYTEAFF	TGTGCCAGTAGTGAAACAGGGGGGTACACTGAAGCTTTCTTT
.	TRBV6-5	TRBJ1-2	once	CASSRTDFYGYTF	TGTGCCAGCAGTAGGACGGATTTCTATGGCTACACCTTC
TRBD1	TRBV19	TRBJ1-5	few	CASSIGGGGRNQPQHF	TGTGCCAGTAGTATAGGGGGAGGGGGCCGCAATCAGCCCCAGCATTTT
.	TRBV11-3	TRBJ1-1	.	CASSLFGGVIAEAFF	TGTGCCAGCAGCTTGTTCGGAGGGGTGATCGCTGAAGCTTTCTTT
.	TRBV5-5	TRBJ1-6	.	CASSLAEYSPLHF	TGTGCCAGCAGCTTGGCGGAGTATTCACCCCTCCACTTT
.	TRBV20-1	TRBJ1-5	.	CSASVRTTNQPQHF	TGCAGTGCTAGTGTTCGGACGACTAATCAGCCCCAGCATTTT
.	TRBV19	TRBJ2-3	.	CASSPLPGYDTDTQYF	TGTGCCAGTAGTCCCCTCCCGGGTTATGACACAGATACGCAGTATTTT
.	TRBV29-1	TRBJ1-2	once	CSVEGGYYGYTF	TGCAGCGTTGAAGGGGGGTACTATGGCTACACCTTC
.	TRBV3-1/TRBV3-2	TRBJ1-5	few	CASSSGQLNQPQHF	TGTGCCAGCAGCTCTGGACAGTTGAATCAGCCCCAGCATTTT
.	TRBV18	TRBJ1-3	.	CASSPEGSGSGNTIYF	TGTGCCAGCTCACCCGAGGGGTCGGGCTCTGGAAACACCATATATTTT
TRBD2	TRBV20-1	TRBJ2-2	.	CSASPSGRTGTGELFF	TGCAGTGCTAGTCCTAGCGGGAGGACGGGCACCGGGGAGCTGTTTTTT
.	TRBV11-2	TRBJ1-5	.	CASSFRRSEPQHF	TGTGCCAGCAGCTTCAGGCGTTCGGAGCCCCAGCATTTT
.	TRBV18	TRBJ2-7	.	CASSPGGGRNEQYF	TGTGCCAGCTCACCAGGGGGGGGCAGGAACGAGCAGTACTTC
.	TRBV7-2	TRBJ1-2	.	CASSPSSGYTF	TGTGCCAGCAGCCCCTCATCCGGCTACACCTTC
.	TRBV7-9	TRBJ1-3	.	CASSSAGGSGNTIYF	TGTGCCAGCAGCTCCGCCGGGGGATCCGGAAACACCATATATTTT
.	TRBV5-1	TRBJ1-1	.	CASSPTAMNTEAFF	TGCGCCAGCAGCCCCACAGCTATGAACACTGAAGCTTTCTTT
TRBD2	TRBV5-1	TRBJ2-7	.	CASSLTLAGGYEQYF	TGCGCCAGCAGCTTGACACTAGCGGGAGGATACGAGCAGTACTTC
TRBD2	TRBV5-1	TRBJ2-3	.	CASSGASGGYDTQYF	TGCGCCAGCAGCGGGGCCAGCGGGGGGTACGATACGCAGTATTTT
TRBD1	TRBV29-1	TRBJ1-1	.	CSVDGQGRLNTEAFF	TGCAGCGTTGACGGACAGGGGAGATTGAACACTGAAGCTTTCTTT
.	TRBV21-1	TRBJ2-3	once	CASTLPGLAGPDTQYF	TGTGCCAGCACCCTGCCGGGACTAGCGGGGCCAGATACGCAGTATTTT
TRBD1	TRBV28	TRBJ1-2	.	CASSFQTGWMGGYTF	TGTGCCAGCAGTTTTCAGACAGGGTGGATGGGTGGCTACACCTTC